This TCR beta chain derives from a study of regulatory and conventional T cells in RAG deficiency. The sorted conventional CD4+ T cells were CD25-low and CD127-high, with genomic DNA sequenced. The CDR3 has 17 residues. CDR1 is KGHSH, CDR2 LQKENI, per germline. Trimming took off 1 base at V and 1 base at J, with 13 bases between the two ends. Repertoires were generated with immunoSEQ multiplex PCR, while TCRdb's copy carries only in-frame clones and drops some. Among 20,000 to 25,000 clones listed, 95% to 97% were seen once. The same sample was also studied in work on regulatory T cells. In that study: Primers: 52 TRBV forward and 13 TRBJ reverse.

This receptor was obtained from a human donor in good health. V is TRBV18 and J is TRBJ2-2; weak D call: TRBD1 (7 bases). Material: CD25- CD4+ T cells sorted from blood. As DNA, the CDR3 is TGTGCCAGCTCACCACTTGGAGGGACAGTGAACACCGGGGAGCTGTTTTTT. It codes for CASSPLGGTVNTGELFF. Supplemented by reference TRBV18 and TRBJ2-2, the full variable domain reads NAGVMQNPRHLVRRRGQEARLRCSPMKGHSHVYWYRQLPEEGLKFMVYLQKENIIDESGMPKERFSAEFPKEGPSILRIQQVVRGDSAAYFCASSPLGGTVNTGELFFGEGSRLTVL.